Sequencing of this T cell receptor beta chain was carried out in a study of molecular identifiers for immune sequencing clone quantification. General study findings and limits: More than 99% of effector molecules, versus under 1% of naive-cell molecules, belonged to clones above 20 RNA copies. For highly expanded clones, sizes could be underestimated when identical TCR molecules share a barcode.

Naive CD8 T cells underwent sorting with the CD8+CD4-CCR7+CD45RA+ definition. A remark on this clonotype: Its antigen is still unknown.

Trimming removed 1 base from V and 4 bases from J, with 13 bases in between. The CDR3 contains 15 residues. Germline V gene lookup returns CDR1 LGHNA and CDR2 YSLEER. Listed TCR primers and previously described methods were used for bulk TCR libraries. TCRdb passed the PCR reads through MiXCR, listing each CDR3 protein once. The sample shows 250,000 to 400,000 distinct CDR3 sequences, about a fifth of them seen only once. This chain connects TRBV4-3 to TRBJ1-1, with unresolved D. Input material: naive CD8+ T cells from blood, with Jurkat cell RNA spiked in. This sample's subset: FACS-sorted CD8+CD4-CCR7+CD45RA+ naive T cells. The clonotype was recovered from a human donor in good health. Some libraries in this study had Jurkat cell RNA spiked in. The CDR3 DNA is TGCGCCAGCAGCCAAGGTCGTCTCACAGCCACTGAAGCTTTCTTT. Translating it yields CASSQGRLTATEAFF.